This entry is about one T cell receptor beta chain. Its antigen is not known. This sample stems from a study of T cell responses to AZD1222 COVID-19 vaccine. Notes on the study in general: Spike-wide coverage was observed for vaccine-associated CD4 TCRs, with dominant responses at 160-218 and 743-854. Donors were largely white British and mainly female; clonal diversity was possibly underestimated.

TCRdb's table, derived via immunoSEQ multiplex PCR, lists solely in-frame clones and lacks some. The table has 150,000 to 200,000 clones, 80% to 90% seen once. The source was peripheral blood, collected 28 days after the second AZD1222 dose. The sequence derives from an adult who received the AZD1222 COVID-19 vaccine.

CDR3 amino acids: CASSEQRGGYEQYF. In DNA, the CDR3 is TGTGCCAGCAGTGAACAGCGGGGGGGCTACGAGCAGTACTTC. The chain carries TRBV2 and TRBJ2-7, with 10 positions matching TRBD2. V trimming: 2 bases; J trimming: 3 bases; junction bases outside the gene matches: 1. Germline values: CDR1 SNHLY, CDR2 FYNNEI. The CDR3 sequence is 14 residues long.